Listed here is a single TCR beta chain. Original processing notes: Estimates of nucleated cell counts were drawn from the amplification of reference gene primers. Sequencing was performed with immunoSEQ multiplex PCR; in TCRdb, only in-frame clones are kept and a portion is missing. D and trimming were read from the DNA, whereas the V and J calls and clone size are those reported in that table. This sample has 200,000 or so clones; around 85% occur once, and the top ten carry about 2.2%. The record originates from a study of blood T cell repertoires in COVID-19. Whole-study context: COVID-19 samples from acute and convalescent phases originated in the United States, Italy and Spain. Sources were T cells, B-cell-depleted T cells, or PBMCs; the material itself was cDNA or gDNA.

The germline gives CDR1 KGHDR, CDR2 SFDVKD. Trimming at V came to 12 bases and at J to 0 bases, leaving 15 bases not matched to a gene. CDR3 size: 17 residues. The sequenced material came from peripheral blood. The receptor was isolated from a woman aged 45-60 years with acute or convalescent COVID-19. This sequence joins TRBV24-1 and TRBJ2-3; 9 nucleotides agree with TRBD2. The CDR3 DNA follows: TGTGCCGCCTTCCCGCTAGCGGGGCGTACTAGCACAGATACGCAGTATTTT. Residues: CAAFPLAGRTSTDTQYF.